This T cell receptor (beta chain) is drawn from a study of shared clonotypes between healthy human individuals. CD45RO-negative CD8 cells positively selected for CCR7 made up the naive population, which excluded terminally differentiated effector memory CD45RA+ cells. TCRdb keeps only in-frame clones here, not all; method: immunoSEQ multiplex PCR. The data hold roughly 2.1 million clones, with roughly 91% observed a single time. The CDR3 is 14 amino acids. The germline V and J ends were trimmed by 6 bases and 8 bases, with 19 bases remaining between them. Germline CDR1 and CDR2: SNHLY and FYNNEI. The chain carries TRBV2 and TRBJ1-2; weak D call: TRBD1 (5 bases). Sequencing was carried out using naive CD8+ T cells from PBMCs. This receptor was identified in a young man in good health. Some clones in this sample may be carry-over from other donors' samples. The CDR3 protein is CASRDLLGAGGYTF. The CDR3 DNA reads TGTGCCAGCAGGGACCTCTTAGGGGCTGGGGGCTACACCTTC.